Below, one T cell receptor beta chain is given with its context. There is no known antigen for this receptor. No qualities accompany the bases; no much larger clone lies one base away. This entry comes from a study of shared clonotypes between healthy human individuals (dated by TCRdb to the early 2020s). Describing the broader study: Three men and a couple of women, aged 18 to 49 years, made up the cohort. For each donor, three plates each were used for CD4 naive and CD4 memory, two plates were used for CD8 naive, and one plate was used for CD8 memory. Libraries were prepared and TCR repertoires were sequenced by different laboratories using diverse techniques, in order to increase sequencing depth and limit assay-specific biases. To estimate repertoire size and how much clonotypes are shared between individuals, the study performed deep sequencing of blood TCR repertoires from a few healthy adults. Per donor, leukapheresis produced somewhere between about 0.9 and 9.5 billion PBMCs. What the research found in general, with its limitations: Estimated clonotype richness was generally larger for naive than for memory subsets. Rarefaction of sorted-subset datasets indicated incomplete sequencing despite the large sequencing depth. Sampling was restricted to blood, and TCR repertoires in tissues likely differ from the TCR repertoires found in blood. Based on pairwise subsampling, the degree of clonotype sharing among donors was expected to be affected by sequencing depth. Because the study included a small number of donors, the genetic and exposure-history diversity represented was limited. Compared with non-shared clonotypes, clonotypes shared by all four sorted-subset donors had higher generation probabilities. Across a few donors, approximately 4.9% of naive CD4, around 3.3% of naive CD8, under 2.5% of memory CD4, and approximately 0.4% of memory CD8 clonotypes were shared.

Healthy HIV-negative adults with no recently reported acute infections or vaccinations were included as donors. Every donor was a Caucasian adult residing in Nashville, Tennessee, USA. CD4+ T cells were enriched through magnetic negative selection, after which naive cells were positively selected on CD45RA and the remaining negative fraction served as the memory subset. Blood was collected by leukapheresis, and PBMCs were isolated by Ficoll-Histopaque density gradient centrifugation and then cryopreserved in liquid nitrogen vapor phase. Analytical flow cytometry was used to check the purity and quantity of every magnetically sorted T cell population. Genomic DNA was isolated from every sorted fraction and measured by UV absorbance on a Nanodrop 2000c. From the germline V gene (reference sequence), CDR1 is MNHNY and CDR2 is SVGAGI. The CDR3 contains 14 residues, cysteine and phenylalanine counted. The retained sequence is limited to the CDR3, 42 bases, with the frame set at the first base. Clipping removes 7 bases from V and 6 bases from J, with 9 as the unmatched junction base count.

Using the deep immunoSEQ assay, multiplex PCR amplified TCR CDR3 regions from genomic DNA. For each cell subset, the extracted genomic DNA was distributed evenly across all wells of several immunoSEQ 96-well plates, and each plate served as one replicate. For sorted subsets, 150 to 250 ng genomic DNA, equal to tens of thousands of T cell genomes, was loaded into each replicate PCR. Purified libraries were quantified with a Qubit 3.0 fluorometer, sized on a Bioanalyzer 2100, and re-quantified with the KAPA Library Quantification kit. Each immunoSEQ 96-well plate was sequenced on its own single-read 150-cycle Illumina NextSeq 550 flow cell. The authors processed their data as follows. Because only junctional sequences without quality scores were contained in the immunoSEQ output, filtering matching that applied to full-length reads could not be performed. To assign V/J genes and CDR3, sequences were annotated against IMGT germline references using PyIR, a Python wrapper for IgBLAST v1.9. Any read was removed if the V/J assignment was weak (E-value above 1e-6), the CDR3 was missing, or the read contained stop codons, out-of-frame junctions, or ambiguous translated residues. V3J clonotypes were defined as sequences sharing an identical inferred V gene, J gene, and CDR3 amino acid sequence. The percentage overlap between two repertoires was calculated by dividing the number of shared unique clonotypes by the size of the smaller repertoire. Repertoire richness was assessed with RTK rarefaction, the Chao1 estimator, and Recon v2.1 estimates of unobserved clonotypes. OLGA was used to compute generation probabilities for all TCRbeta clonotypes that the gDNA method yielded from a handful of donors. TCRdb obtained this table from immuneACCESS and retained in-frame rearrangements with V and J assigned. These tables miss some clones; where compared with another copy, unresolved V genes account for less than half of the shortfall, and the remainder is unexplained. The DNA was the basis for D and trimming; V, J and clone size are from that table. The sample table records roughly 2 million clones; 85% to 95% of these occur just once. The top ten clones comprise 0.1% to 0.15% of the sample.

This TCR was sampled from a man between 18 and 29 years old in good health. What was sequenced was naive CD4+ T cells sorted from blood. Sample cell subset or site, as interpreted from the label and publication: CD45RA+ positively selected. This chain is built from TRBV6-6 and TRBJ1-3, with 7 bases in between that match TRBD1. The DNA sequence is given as TGTGCCAGCAAATACGGGACAGCGGAAAACACCATATATTTT. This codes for CASKYGTAENTIYF.